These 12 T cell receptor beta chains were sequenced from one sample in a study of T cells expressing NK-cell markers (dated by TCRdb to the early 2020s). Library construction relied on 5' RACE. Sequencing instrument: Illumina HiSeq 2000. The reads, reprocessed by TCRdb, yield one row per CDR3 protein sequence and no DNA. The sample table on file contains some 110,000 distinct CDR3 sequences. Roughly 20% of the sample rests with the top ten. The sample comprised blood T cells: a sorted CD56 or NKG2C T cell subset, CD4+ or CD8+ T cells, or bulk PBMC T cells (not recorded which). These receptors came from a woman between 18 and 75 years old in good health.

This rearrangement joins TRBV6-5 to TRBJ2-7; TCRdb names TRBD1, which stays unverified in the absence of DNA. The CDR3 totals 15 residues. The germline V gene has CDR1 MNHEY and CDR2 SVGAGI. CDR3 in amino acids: CASSYSPGTGYEQYF.

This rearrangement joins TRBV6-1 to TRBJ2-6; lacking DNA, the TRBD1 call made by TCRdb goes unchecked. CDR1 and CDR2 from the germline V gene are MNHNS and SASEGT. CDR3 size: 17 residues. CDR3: CASSKDSPGSGANVLTF.

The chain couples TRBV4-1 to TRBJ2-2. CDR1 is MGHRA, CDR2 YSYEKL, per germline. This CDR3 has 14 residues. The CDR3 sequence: CASSLGPGTGELFF.

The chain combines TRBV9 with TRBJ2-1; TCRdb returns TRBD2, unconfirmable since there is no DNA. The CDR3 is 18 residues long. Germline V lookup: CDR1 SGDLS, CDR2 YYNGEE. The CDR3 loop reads CASSANRGLAGANNEQFF.

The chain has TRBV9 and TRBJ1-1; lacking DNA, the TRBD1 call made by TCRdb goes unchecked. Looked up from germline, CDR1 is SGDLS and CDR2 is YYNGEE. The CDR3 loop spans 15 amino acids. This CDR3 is CASSVGGSMNTEAFF.

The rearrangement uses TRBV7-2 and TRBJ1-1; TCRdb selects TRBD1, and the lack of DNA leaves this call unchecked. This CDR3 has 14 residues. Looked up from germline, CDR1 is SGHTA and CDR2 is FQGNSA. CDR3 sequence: CASSTPRQYTEAFF.

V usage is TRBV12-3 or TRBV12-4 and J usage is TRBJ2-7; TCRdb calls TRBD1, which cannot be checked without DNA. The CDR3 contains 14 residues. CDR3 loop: CASHSGTHSYEQYF.

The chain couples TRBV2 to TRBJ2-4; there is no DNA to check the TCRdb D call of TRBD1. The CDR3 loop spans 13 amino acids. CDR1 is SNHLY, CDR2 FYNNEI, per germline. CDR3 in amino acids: CASSTTGADIQYF.

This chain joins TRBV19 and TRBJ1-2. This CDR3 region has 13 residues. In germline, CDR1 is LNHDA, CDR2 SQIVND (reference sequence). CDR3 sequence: CASSFQSGPGYTF.

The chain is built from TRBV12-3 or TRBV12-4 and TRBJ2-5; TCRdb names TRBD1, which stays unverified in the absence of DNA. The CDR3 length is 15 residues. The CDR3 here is CASSLFQGAKETQYF.

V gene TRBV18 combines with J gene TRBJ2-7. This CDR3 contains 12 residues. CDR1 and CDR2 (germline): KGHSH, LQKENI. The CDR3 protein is CASSPIVAEQYF.

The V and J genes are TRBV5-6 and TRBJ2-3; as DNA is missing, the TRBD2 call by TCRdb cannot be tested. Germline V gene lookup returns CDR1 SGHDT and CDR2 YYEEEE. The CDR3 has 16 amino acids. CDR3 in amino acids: CASSLSPLAGGDTQYF.